The 18 T cell receptor beta chains reported below all come from one sample, sequenced in a study of blood T cells in healthy people across ages. The second PCR ran about 6 to 12 cycles with a sample-barcoded 5' primer and J-beta primers. MiXCR was run by TCRdb on the 5' RACE reads, yielding one entry per CDR3 protein. The sample records hundreds of thousands of distinct CDR3 sequences, around 45% being singletons. Input material: blood. These TCRs come from a man aged 60 to 75 in good health.

This clonotype was detected a few times. This chain joins TRBV15 and TRBJ1-2; no clear D gene. CDR3 length: 14 amino acids. CDR1 and CDR2 from the germline V gene are LNHNV and YYDKDF (reference sequence). The germline V and J ends were trimmed by 3 bases and 4 bases, with 12 bases remaining between them. The CDR3 DNA is TGTGCCACCAGCAGTGAAAGGTACTTCTATGGCTACACCTTC. As protein: CATSSERYFYGYTF.

This clonotype was seen a handful of times. The rearrangement links TRBV12-3 or TRBV12-4 to TRBJ1-5, with D unresolved. V was shortened by 8 bases and J by 6 bases, with 17 bases between the two germline ends. This CDR3 is 14 amino acids long. The CDR3 coding sequence is TGTGCCAGCCAGGATCCTTATTCGAGTCAGCCCCAGCATTTT. It specifies CASQDPYSSQPQHF.

This clonotype has more than one count but fewer than ten. This chain uses TRBV29-1 with TRBJ1-2; possible D gene TRBD1, 5 bases. The V gene lost 6 bases and the J gene lost 7 bases, with 21 bases spanning the gap. Germline-derived CDR1 and CDR2 are SQVTM and ANQGSEA. The CDR3 runs 14 residues. CDR3 loop: CSVDKTGSSAGYTF. The CDR3 bases are TGCAGCGTGGATAAAACAGGTAGCTCAGCTGGCTACACCTTC.

The rearrangement joins TRBV4-1 to TRBJ2-3, with unresolved D. This CDR3 has 14 residues. CDR1 MGHRA and CDR2 YSYEKL come from the germline V gene. Trimming removed 3 bases at V and 0 bases at J, with 7 bases between. The CDR3 sequence: CASSQATSTDTQYF. The CDR3 region has the DNA TGCGCCAGCAGCCAGGCAACTAGCACAGATACGCAGTATTTT.

The rearrangement uses TRBV5-6 and TRBJ2-7; D uncertain. The end of the DNA aligns better with TRBJ2-5, so the J call may be wrong. Germline V gives CDR1 SGHDT, CDR2 YYEEEE. The CDR3 totals 14 residues. Here the CDR3 DNA reads TGTGCCAGCAGCTTGGTCGAGTTGCAAGAGACCCAGTACTTC. Its translation is CASSLVELQETQYF.

This clonotype was detected a few times. The chain has TRBV20-1 and TRBJ2-3; 10 nucleotides align to TRBD2. CDR1 and CDR2 (germline): DFQATT, SNEGSKA (reference sequence). V shed 3 bases and J 4 bases; nucleotides not matched to a gene: 7. This CDR3 is 15 amino acids long. The CDR3 DNA sequence: TGCAGTGCTAGCCACCTAGCGGGGGTGGCAGATACGCAGTATTTT. Amino acid sequence: CSASHLAGVADTQYF.

The CDR3: CASRGGISPLHF. CDR3 nucleotide sequence: TGCGCCAGCAGAGGGGGGATTTCACCCCTCCACTTT. V gene TRBV10-2 combines with J gene TRBJ1-6, with D tentatively TRBD1 (6 bases). V was pared by 6 bases and J by 9 bases, with 9 bases between. CDR3 length: 12 residues. Germline loops: CDR1 WSHSY, CDR2 SAAADI.

The genes are TRBV6-6 and TRBJ1-6; D uncertain. With 2 bases removed from V and 10 bases from J, the gap between germline ends came to 15 bases. CDR1 and CDR2 from the germline V gene are MNHNY and SVGAGI (reference sequence). The CDR3 runs to 15 residues. This CDR3 is CASSYPDWNESPLHF. CDR3 sequence (DNA): TGTGCCAGCAGTTACCCAGACTGGAATGAGTCACCCCTCCACTTT.

This clonotype has only one observation. This chain's CDR3 is CSVGGGSGESTDTQYF. The CDR3 region has the DNA TGCAGCGTTGGTGGCGGTAGCGGAGAGAGTACAGATACGCAGTATTTT. V usage is TRBV29-1 and J usage is TRBJ2-3; tentative D call: TRBD2 (6 bases). Trimming took off 4 bases at V and 3 bases at J, with 20 bases between the two ends. Germline V lookup: CDR1 SQVTM, CDR2 ANQGSEA. This CDR3 is 16 amino acids long.

V gene TRBV7-8 combines with J gene TRBJ1-1; no firm D call. CDR1 is SGHVS, CDR2 FQNEAQ, per germline. V lost 1 base to trimming and J lost 1 base, with 7 bases between them. The length of the CDR3 is 14 residues. The CDR3 reads CASSLVAGNTEAFF. CDR3 sequence (DNA): TGTGCCAGCAGCTTAGTAGCAGGGAACACTGAAGCTTTCTTT.

This clonotype was observed a handful of times. This chain uses TRBV20-1 with TRBJ1-6; the match to TRBD1 covers 7 bases. The CDR3 runs to 14 residues. The V and J ends lost 2 bases and 5 bases, in that order; junction bases with no gene match: 3. Germline CDR1 DFQATT, CDR2 SNEGSKA (reference sequence). The CDR3 loop is CSARTGQNNSPLHF. CDR3 nucleotide sequence: TGCAGTGCTAGAACGGGACAGAATAATTCACCCCTCCACTTT.

CDR3 in DNA: TGTGCCAGCGGCGGAGACAGTTGGGAGACCCAGTACTTC. Amino acids: CASGGDSWETQYF. This chain connects TRBV2 to TRBJ2-5, with D maybe TRBD1 (5 bases). Trimming took 8 bases from V and 5 from J, leaving 15 bases between them. CDR3 length: 13 residues. CDR1 SNHLY and CDR2 FYNNEI come from the germline V gene.

CDR3 sequence (DNA): TGTGCCACCAGGGCTGGGACTGATACGCAGTATTTT. Its protein product is CATRAGTDTQYF. The V call is TRBV24-1, the J call TRBJ2-3; perhaps TRBD2 as D (6 bases). From germline, CDR1 is KGHDR and CDR2 SFDVKD. This CDR3 has 12 amino acids. Trimming pared 7 bases from V and 6 bases from J, leaving 10 bases between.

This clonotype was counted between two and nine times. The chain carries TRBV4-1 and TRBJ2-3, with D possibly TRBD2 on 6 matching bases. The CDR3 consists of 17 residues. V lost 0 bases and J lost 2, with 15 bases in between. Germline V gene sequence: CDR1 MGHRA, CDR2 YSYEKL. CDR3 in amino acids: CASSQDGLARTTDTQYF. CDR3 DNA sequence: TGCGCCAGCAGCCAAGATGGGCTAGCGAGGACCACAGATACGCAGTATTTT.

The chain has TRBV27 and TRBJ2-1; weak D call: TRBD2 (5 bases). Looked up from germline, CDR1 is MNHEY and CDR2 is SMNVEV (reference sequence). This CDR3 has 14 amino acids. V was trimmed by 6 bases and J by 5 bases, leaving 14 bases between them. The CDR3 sequence: CASSHGWGDNEQFF. CDR3 sequence (DNA): TGTGCCAGCAGCCATGGGTGGGGAGACAATGAGCAGTTCTTC.

A single count supports this clonotype. At one boundary the junction diverges from the germline segment, which might be a read error. This rearrangement joins TRBV27 to TRBJ2-3; 9 nucleotides match TRBD1. This CDR3 is built from 15 residues. Germline loops: CDR1 MNHEY, CDR2 SMNVEV (reference sequence). The CDR3 nucleotides read TGTGTCAGCATGTGGGGACAGGGCCCCACAGATACGCAGTATTTT. It encodes CVSMWGQGPTDTQYF.

This clonotype appeared a few times. The genes are TRBV29-1 and TRBJ1-2; 7 bases are a match to TRBD1. The CDR3 loop spans 13 amino acids. CDR1 SQVTM and CDR2 ANQGSEA come from the germline V gene. The trim removed 3 bases at V and 4 bases at J, leaving 5 bases unmatched. The DNA for the CDR3 is TGCAGCGTTGATGACAGGGATGGCTATGGCTACACCTTC. This sequence encodes CSVDDRDGYGYTF.

The chain couples TRBV5-1 to TRBJ2-1; tentatively, D is TRBD1 (5 bases). Germline values: CDR1 SGHRS, CDR2 YFSETQ. Trimming cost V 0 bases and J 9 bases, with 19 bases left between them. This CDR3 is built from 16 residues. In DNA form, the CDR3 reads TGCGCCAGCAGCTTGGGCACAGGTTCGGCGACAAGTGAGCAGTTCTTC. Translated, it gives CASSLGTGSATSEQFF. Full variable domain (outside the CDR3, taken from reference TRBV5-1 and TRBJ2-1): KAGVTQTPRYLIKTRGQQVTLSCSPISGHRSVSWYQQTPGQGLQFLFEYFSETQRNKGNFPGRFSGRQFSNSRSEMNVSTLELGDSALYLCASSLGTGSATSEQFFGPGTRLTVL.